The 25 T cell receptor beta chains presented below share a single source sample, sequenced in a study of cytotoxic CD8 clonotypes in ibrutinib-treated CLL. Sequencing used immunoSEQ multiplex PCR; TCRdb keeps in-frame clones, though not all of them. The sample shows about 29,000 clones, roughly 76% of them seen only once. The sample in question was PBMCs, obtained after 36 months of ibrutinib treatment. The receptors stem from a human donor with chronic lymphocytic leukemia.

Comment on this clone: At one end, the junction sequence differs from germline, possibly due to a read error. Within the sample, other DNA sequences also encode this same CDR3. V usage is TRBV5-1 and J usage is TRBJ2-2, with D perhaps TRBD2 (5 bases). Germline values: CDR1 SGHRS, CDR2 YFSETQ. This CDR3 has 15 amino acids. This chain's CDR3 is CASSSLTGFTGELFF. CDR3 nucleotides: TGCGCCAGCAGCTCATTGACGGGATTTACCGGAGAGCTGTTTTTT. Using reference TRBV5-1 and TRBJ2-2 for the parts outside the CDR3, the full variable domain is KAGVTQTPRYLIKTRGQQVTLSCSPISGHRSVSWYQQTPGQGLQFLFEYFSETQRNKGNFPGRFSGRQFSNSRSEMNVSTLELGDSALYLCASSSLTGFTGELFFGEGSRLTVL.

The chain uses TRBV7-9 and TRBJ2-7; D not certain. The germline CDR1 and CDR2 sequences are SEHNR and FQNEAQ (reference sequence). There are 12 residues in the CDR3. V lost 3 bases to trimming and J lost 1 base, with 4 bases between them. The CDR3 protein is CASSLVSYEQYF. CDR3 coding DNA: TGTGCCAGCAGCTTGGTTTCCTACGAGCAGTACTTC.

The V and J genes are TRBV6-6 and TRBJ1-6; 8 bases fit TRBD1. The germline V gene encodes CDR1 MNHNY and CDR2 SVGAGI (reference sequence). V shed 4 bases, J shed 8 bases, and the junction held 4 bases outside the gene matches. This CDR3 region has 14 residues. The CDR3 loop is CASSSGQVYSPLHF. The CDR3 DNA reads as TGTGCCAGCAGTTCGGGACAGGTTTATTCACCCCTCCACTTT.

The rearrangement joins TRBV18 to TRBJ1-1; maybe TRBD1 (5 bases). V was clipped by 6 bases and J by 1 base, with 15 bases between them. The CDR3 sequence is 15 residues long. Germline V gene sequence: CDR1 KGHSH, CDR2 LQKENI. The CDR3, as DNA: TGTGCCAGCTCCCGACGCGGGACCGAGAACACTGAAGCTTTCTTT. Translation: CASSRRGTENTEAFF.

This clone was picked up one time. This chain joins TRBV2 and TRBJ1-2; unclear D gene. Trimming cost V 2 bases and J 8 bases, with 12 bases left between them. Germline values: CDR1 SNHLY, CDR2 FYNNEI. The CDR3 totals 13 residues. CDR3 in DNA: TGTGCCAGCAGTGAACTCGGGGAGTGGGGCTACACCTTC. This encodes CASSELGEWGYTF.

The gene calls are TRBV7-9 and TRBJ2-5; D is uncertain. The V end was cut by 3 bases, the J end by 9 bases, with 11 bases between. Germline CDR1 reads SEHNR; CDR2 reads FQNEAQ (reference sequence). The CDR3 spans 12 residues. The CDR3 protein is CASSFRFKAQYF. CDR3 bases: TGTGCCAGCAGCTTTCGGTTCAAGGCCCAGTACTTC.

This clone was detected only once. The CDR3 sequence: CSGGQGDYGYTF. Here the CDR3 DNA reads TGCAGCGGGGGACAGGGGGACTATGGCTACACCTTC. The chain combines TRBV29-1 with TRBJ1-2; 11 bases are a match to TRBD1. Germline trimming cut 7 bases from V and 3 bases from J; bases unmatched to any gene: 1. This CDR3 spans 12 amino acids. CDR1 and CDR2 (germline): SQVTM, ANQGSEA.

The chain employs TRBV11-2 and TRBJ2-6, with D perhaps TRBD1 (6 bases). This CDR3 spans 18 amino acids. The V and J ends lost 2 bases and 0 bases respectively, with 14 bases between them. The germline CDR1 and CDR2 sequences are SGHAT and FQNNGV. CDR3 sequence: CASSLWGLGGSGANVLTF. CDR3 in DNA: TGTGCCAGCAGCTTATGGGGTTTAGGGGGCTCTGGGGCCAACGTCCTGACTTTC.

As for this clone: At one of its ends the junction is not consistent with the germline gene, which may arise from a read error. The chain couples TRBV7-2 to TRBJ1-2; the match to TRBD1 covers 7 bases. Germline V gives CDR1 SGHTA, CDR2 FQGNSA. The CDR3 contains 13 residues. The CDR3: CASDEGANYGYTF. CDR3 nucleotide sequence: TGTGCCAGCGACGAGGGGGCTAATTATGGCTACACCTTC. Complete variable domain (other parts from reference TRBV7-2 and TRBJ1-2): GAGVSQSPSNKVTEKGKDVELRCDPISGHTALYWYRQSLGQGLEFLIYFQGNSAPDKSGLPSDRFSAERTGGSVSTLTIQRTQQEDSAVYLCASDEGANYGYTFGSGTRLTVV.

V and J are TRBV7-6 and TRBJ2-1; TRBD1 matches at 7 bases. The CDR3 covers 14 residues. Germline V gene lookup returns CDR1 SGHVS and CDR2 FNYEAQ. V lost 3 bases, J lost 8 bases, and 7 bases stayed unmatched. The CDR3 sequence: CASSFDRVFDEQFF. The CDR3 DNA is TGTGCCAGCAGCTTTGACAGGGTTTTCGATGAGCAGTTCTTC.

The chain recombines TRBV5-4 with TRBJ2-6, with 7 bases lining up with TRBD1. The length of the CDR3 is 15 residues. The V gene end was trimmed by 5 bases and the J gene end by 3 bases; junction bases not matched to a gene: 5. Germline V gives CDR1 SGHNT, CDR2 YYREEE (reference sequence). The CDR3 reads CASRKGAVGANVLTF. In DNA, the CDR3 is TGTGCCAGCAGAAAGGGGGCGGTTGGGGCCAACGTCCTGACTTTC.

The CDR3 spells CASSQDRSGQYF. For the CDR3, the DNA is TGTGCCAGCAGCCAGGACAGGTCGGGGCAGTACTTC. The chain joins TRBV7-9 to TRBJ2-7; 7 bases are shared with TRBD1. The CDR3 sequence is 12 residues long. Germline CDR1 is SEHNR and CDR2 is FQNEAQ (reference sequence). The junction had 7 bases not matched to a gene; V was cut back by 5 bases and J by 9 bases.

The chain joins TRBV13 to TRBJ2-7; possibly TRBD1 for D (6 bases). Trimming cost V 5 bases and J 5 bases, with 10 bases left between them. This CDR3 comprises 12 residues. The germline V gene has CDR1 PRHDT and CDR2 FYEKMQ (reference sequence). DNA for the CDR3: TGTGCCAGCAGCGGAGACAGGAACGAGCAGTACTTC. Encoded protein: CASSGDRNEQYF.

The gene calls are TRBV5-3 and TRBJ1-1, with D possibly TRBD1 on 6 matching bases. TRBV5-3 is identified as an open reading frame with a role that is uncertain. V shed 1 base and J shed 0 bases, with 25 bases lying between them. CDR3 length: 20 amino acids. CDR3 DNA: TGTGCCAGAAGCTTGAGAGCCCGGACAGTAACCAATCCTATGAACACTGAAGCTTTCTTT. Encoded protein: CARSLRARTVTNPMNTEAFF.

The rearrangement links TRBV14 to TRBJ2-1; the D is unclear. The CDR3 contains 16 residues. Germline CDR1 is SGHDN and CDR2 is FVKESK. V was pared by 4 bases and J by 0 bases, with 13 bases between. The CDR3 DNA follows: TGTGCCAGCAGCCTTACGACCTCTAGCTCCTACAATGAGCAGTTCTTC. It translates to CASSLTTSSSYNEQFF. The entire variable domain, with the rest obtained from reference TRBV14 and TRBJ2-1, is as follows: EAGVTQFPSHSVIEKGQTVTLRCDPISGHDNLYWYRRVMGKEIKFLLHFVKESKQDESGMPNNRFLAERTGGTYSTLKVQPAELEDSGVYFCASSLTTSSSYNEQFFGPGTRLTVL.

The gene calls are TRBV19 and TRBJ2-2; no definite D call. V was pared by 4 bases and J by 2 bases, with 8 bases between. CDR3 size: 14 residues. The germline CDR1 and CDR2 sequences are LNHDA and SQIVND (reference sequence). CDR3 amino acids: CASSTISNTGELFF. For the CDR3, the DNA is TGTGCCAGTAGTACCATTTCTAACACCGGGGAGCTGTTTTTT.

The chain has TRBV5-6 and TRBJ2-7; D not certain. Trimming stripped 4 bases from V and 5 bases from J, with 16 bases between. The CDR3 is 14 residues long. CDR1 and CDR2 from the germline V gene are SGHDT and YYEEEE. The CDR3 region has the DNA TGTGCCAGCAGCCCGACCCCATACACGAACGAGCAGTACTTC. This sequence encodes CASSPTPYTNEQYF.

V and J are TRBV2 and TRBJ2-3, with D perhaps matching TRBD2 (5 bases). The germline V gene has CDR1 SNHLY and CDR2 FYNNEI. V lost 7 bases to trimming and J lost 5 bases, with 19 bases between them. The CDR3 spans 15 residues. The CDR3 region is CASTPLLNRGDTQYF. The CDR3 region has the DNA TGTGCCAGCACCCCCTTACTGAATCGGGGAGATACGCAGTATTTT.

The J gene is TRBJ2-3, the V gene TRBV11-2; 8 bases align to TRBD2. The V segment lost 2 bases and the J segment 0 bases; nucleotides outside the gene matches: 4. The CDR3 is 16 amino acids. From germline, CDR1 is SGHAT and CDR2 FQNNGV. CDR3 nucleotides: TGTGCCAGCAGCTTACTCGGGGGGGCTAGCACAGATACGCAGTATTTT. Residues: CASSLLGGASTDTQYF.

This clone was recorded a few times. This chain links TRBV7-8 with TRBJ2-7; TRBD1 agrees at 8 bases. The V and J ends lost 1 base and 4 bases, in that order; junction bases with no gene match: 9. This CDR3 contains 16 residues. Germline CDR1 is SGHVS and CDR2 is FQNEAQ. For the CDR3, the DNA is TGTGCCAGCAGCTTAGACGTGACAGGGGTTGAGTACGAGCAGTACTTC. Amino acid sequence: CASSLDVTGVEYEQYF.

V is TRBV9 and J is TRBJ1-6, with D maybe TRBD1 (6 bases). CDR1 and CDR2 from the germline V gene are SGDLS and YYNGEE. V was trimmed by 5 bases and J by 0 bases, leaving 12 bases between them. The CDR3 length is 16 residues. Here the CDR3 DNA reads TGTGCCAGCAGTCCGGACAGCTACTCCTATAATTCACCCCTCCACTTT. The encoded protein is CASSPDSYSYNSPLHF. Looking up the rest from reference TRBV9 and TRBJ1-6 gives the full variable domain: DSGVTQTPKHLITATGQRVTLRCSPRSGDLSVYWYQQSLDQGLQFLIQYYNGEERAKGNILERFSAQQFPDLHSELNLSSLELGDSALYFCASSPDSYSYNSPLHFGNGTRLTVT.

This clone came up a few times. The chain carries TRBV4-1 and TRBJ1-5; 7 nucleotides agree with TRBD1. The trim removed 0 bases at V and 5 bases at J, leaving 16 bases unmatched. CDR1 MGHRA and CDR2 YSYEKL come from the germline V gene. The CDR3 covers 19 residues. CDR3 bases: TGCGCCAGCAGCCAAGATTCCGTTTTTTCGGGCAGGGGGGATCAGCCCCAGCATTTT. It translates to CASSQDSVFSGRGDQPQHF.

This clone was seen once. V usage is TRBV5-6 and J usage is TRBJ2-2; 7 bases match TRBD2. V was clipped by 1 base and J by 4 bases; unmatched bases: 7. The germline gives CDR1 SGHDT, CDR2 YYEEEE. This CDR3 has 16 residues. The CDR3: CASSLRWEGSTGELFF. The DNA for the CDR3 is TGTGCCAGCAGCTTGAGGTGGGAGGGGAGCACCGGGGAGCTGTTTTTT.

Only one count was recorded for this clone. V gene TRBV21-1 combines with J gene TRBJ1-2. TRBV21-1 is a pseudogene segment. The CDR3 is 18 amino acids. CDR3 sequence reads: CASSKVFGGRSPNYGYTF. The CDR3 bases are TGTGCCAGCAGCAAAGTTTTCGGGGGGCGATCACCAAACTATGGCTACACCTTC.

The genes are TRBV7-8 and TRBJ2-5, with 14 bases fitting TRBD2. CDR1 and CDR2 from the germline V gene are SGHVS and FQNEAQ. V dropped 1 base and J dropped 14; count of bases not matched to a gene: 9. The CDR3 extends over 15 amino acids. The CDR3 coding sequence is TGTGCCAGCAGCTTAGTAGCTGGACTAGCGGGGGGCCCTTACTTC. It specifies CASSLVAGLAGGPYF.